A selection of T cell receptor beta chains follows, all from one sample in a study of human T cells and chemical hapten exposure. From the RACE reads, TCRdb called clonotypes with MiXCR, one entry per CDR3 protein. The table records around 330,000 distinct CDR3 sequences, 5% to 6.5% of them present only once. Sequencing used whole blood, obtained in connection with sensitization to the hapten diphenylcyclopropenone (DPC). The receptors were sampled from a woman under 30 with alopecia areata. Some clones in this sample may be carry-over from other donors' samples. Each CDR3 is given with its conserved first and last residue.

j_call: TRBJ1-2
v_call: TRBV27
cdr3_aa: CASSLKGQGYGYTF

j_call: TRBJ1-5
v_call: TRBV18
cdr3_aa: CASSPEGASNQPQHF

j_call: TRBJ1-6
v_call: TRBV2
cdr3_aa: CASTGIGQGFGSPLHF

j_call: TRBJ2-1
v_call: TRBV12-3/TRBV12-4
cdr3_aa: CASSVRGFNEQFF

j_call: TRBJ2-1
v_call: TRBV20-1
cdr3_aa: CSARGYEQFF

j_call: TRBJ2-7
v_call: TRBV5-1
cdr3_aa: CASSKGQFSYEQYF

j_call: TRBJ1-1
v_call: TRBV2
cdr3_aa: CASSERRGNTEAFF

j_call: TRBJ2-6
v_call: TRBV6-5
cdr3_aa: CASRAGTALSGANVLTF

j_call: TRBJ2-3
v_call: TRBV6-2/TRBV6-3
cdr3_aa: CASSYPTESTDTQYF

j_call: TRBJ2-7
v_call: TRBV20-1
cdr3_aa: CSAIDSRGGVREQYF

j_call: TRBJ1-6
v_call: TRBV4-3
cdr3_aa: CASSQARKGGSYNSPLHF

j_call: TRBJ1-2
v_call: TRBV29-1
cdr3_aa: CSVATGGTGYTF

j_call: TRBJ2-4
v_call: TRBV5-1
cdr3_aa: CASSFGQGAVSKNIQYF

j_call: TRBJ1-1
v_call: TRBV27
cdr3_aa: CASSLSAGANTEAFF

j_call: TRBJ2-5
v_call: TRBV10-3
cdr3_aa: CATGPRAGAKETQYF

j_call: TRBJ2-5
v_call: TRBV6-5
cdr3_aa: CASSYHLGQGETQYF

j_call: TRBJ1-5
v_call: TRBV20-1
cdr3_aa: CSARITRGKSNQPQHF

j_call: TRBJ2-3
v_call: TRBV6-4
cdr3_aa: CASSDSGQATDTQYF

j_call: TRBJ2-5
v_call: TRBV25-1
cdr3_aa: CASSATRGSQETQYF

j_call: TRBJ1-5
v_call: TRBV4-2
cdr3_aa: CASSQGTDSNQPQHF

j_call: TRBJ1-2
v_call: TRBV5-1
cdr3_aa: CASSDDLGYTF

j_call: TRBJ2-7
v_call: TRBV11-1
cdr3_aa: CASSPAGTAIEQYF

j_call: TRBJ1-4
v_call: TRBV18
cdr3_aa: CASSVTGYPTNEKLFF

j_call: TRBJ2-3
v_call: TRBV27
cdr3_aa: CASSPQTSGGGADTQYF

j_call: TRBJ2-5
v_call: TRBV6-5
cdr3_aa: CASSPTSGRFETQYF

j_call: TRBJ2-7
v_call: TRBV28
cdr3_aa: CASSLSLTGNYEQYF

j_call: TRBJ2-3
v_call: TRBV18
cdr3_aa: CASSPPASRADTQYF

j_call: TRBJ2-2
v_call: TRBV6-2/TRBV6-3
cdr3_aa: CASSYGENTGELFF

j_call: TRBJ2-7
v_call: TRBV28
cdr3_aa: CASSLYAGVYEQYF

j_call: TRBJ2-7
v_call: TRBV29-1
cdr3_aa: CGAGGESYEQYF

j_call: TRBJ2-5
v_call: TRBV25-1
cdr3_aa: CASSGDREQETQYF

j_call: TRBJ2-1
v_call: TRBV7-9
cdr3_aa: CASSLRDRGQTYNELFF

j_call: TRBJ2-7
v_call: TRBV7-2
cdr3_aa: CASSGTADSYEQYF

j_call: TRBJ1-3
v_call: TRBV12-3/TRBV12-4
cdr3_aa: CASSFLSSGNTIYF

j_call: TRBJ1-6
v_call: TRBV12-5
cdr3_aa: CASGLVGGKASPLHF

j_call: TRBJ1-1
v_call: TRBV13
cdr3_aa: CASSLGGQGGPEAFF

j_call: TRBJ1-1
v_call: TRBV29-1
cdr3_aa: CSVGQLMNTEAFF

j_call: TRBJ1-5
v_call: TRBV27
cdr3_aa: CASSREPRIQPQHF

j_call: TRBJ1-2
v_call: TRBV5-8
cdr3_aa: CASSPYAGDSSYTF

j_call: TRBJ1-1
v_call: TRBV7-2
cdr3_aa: CASSLSHGGTEAFF

j_call: TRBJ2-5
v_call: TRBV4-2
cdr3_aa: CASSQDLRTSLQTQYF

j_call: TRBJ2-1
v_call: TRBV7-9
cdr3_aa: CASSLSGGSYNEQFF

j_call: TRBJ2-6
v_call: TRBV4-3
cdr3_aa: CASSQEPPSGANVLTF

j_call: TRBJ1-5
v_call: TRBV23-1
cdr3_aa: CASSGGDRSYQPQHF

j_call: TRBJ1-5
v_call: TRBV6-2/TRBV6-3
cdr3_aa: CARTVKQGGIQPQHF